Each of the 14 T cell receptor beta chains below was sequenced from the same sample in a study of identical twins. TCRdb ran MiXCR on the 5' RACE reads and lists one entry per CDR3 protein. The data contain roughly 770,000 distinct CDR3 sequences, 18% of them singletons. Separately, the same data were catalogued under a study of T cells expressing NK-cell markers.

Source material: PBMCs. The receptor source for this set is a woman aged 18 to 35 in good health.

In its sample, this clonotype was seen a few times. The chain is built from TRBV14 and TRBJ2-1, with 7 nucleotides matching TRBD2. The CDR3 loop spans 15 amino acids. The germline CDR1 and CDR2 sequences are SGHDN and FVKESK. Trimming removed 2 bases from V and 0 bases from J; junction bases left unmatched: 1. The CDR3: CASSQLAASYNEQFF. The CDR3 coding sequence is TGTGCCAGCAGCCAACTAGCGGCCTCCTACAATGAGCAGTTCTTC.

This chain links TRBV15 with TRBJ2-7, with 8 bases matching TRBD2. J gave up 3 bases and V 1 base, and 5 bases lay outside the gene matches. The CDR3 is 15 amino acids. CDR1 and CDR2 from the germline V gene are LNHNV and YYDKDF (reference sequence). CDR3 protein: CATSRVRTSFYEQYF. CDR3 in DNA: TGTGCCACCAGCAGAGTAAGGACTAGCTTCTACGAGCAGTACTTC.

CDR3 nucleotide sequence: TGCAGCGGGGGGGCTTGGGGTGAGCAGTTCTTC. Protein product: CSGGAWGEQFF. V gene TRBV20-1 combines with J gene TRBJ2-1, with 8 bases matching TRBD2. Per germline, CDR1 DFQATT and CDR2 SNEGSKA (reference sequence). This CDR3 is built from 11 residues.

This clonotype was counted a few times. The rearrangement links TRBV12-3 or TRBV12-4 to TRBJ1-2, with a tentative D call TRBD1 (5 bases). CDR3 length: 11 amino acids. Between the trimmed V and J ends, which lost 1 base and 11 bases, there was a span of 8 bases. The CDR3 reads CASSLVTAYTF. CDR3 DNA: TGTGCCAGCAGTTTAGTGACAGCTTACACCTTC.

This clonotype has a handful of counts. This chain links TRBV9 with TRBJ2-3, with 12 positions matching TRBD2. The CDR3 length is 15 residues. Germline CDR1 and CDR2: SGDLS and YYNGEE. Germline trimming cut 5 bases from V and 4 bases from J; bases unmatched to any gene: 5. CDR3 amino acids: CASRRLAGVADTQYF. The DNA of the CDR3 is TGTGCCAGCAGAAGACTAGCGGGGGTTGCAGATACGCAGTATTTT.

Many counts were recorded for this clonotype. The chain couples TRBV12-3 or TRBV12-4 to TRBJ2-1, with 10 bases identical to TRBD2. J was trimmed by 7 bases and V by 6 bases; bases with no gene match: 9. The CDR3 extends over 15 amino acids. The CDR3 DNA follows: TGTGCCAGCAGGGTAGCGGGAGGAGTGGGTAATGAGCAGTTCTTC. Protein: CASRVAGGVGNEQFF.

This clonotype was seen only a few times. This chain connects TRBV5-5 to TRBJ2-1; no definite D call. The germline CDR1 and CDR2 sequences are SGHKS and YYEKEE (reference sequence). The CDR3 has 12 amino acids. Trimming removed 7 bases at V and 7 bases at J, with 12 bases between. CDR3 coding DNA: TGTGCCAGCGCAAAGAGGCTGAATGAGCAGTTCTTC. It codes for CASAKRLNEQFF.

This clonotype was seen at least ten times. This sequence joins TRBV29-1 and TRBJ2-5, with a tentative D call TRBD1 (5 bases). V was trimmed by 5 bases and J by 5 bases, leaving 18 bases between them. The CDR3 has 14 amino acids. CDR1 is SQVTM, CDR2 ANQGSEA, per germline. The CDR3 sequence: CSVKGNRLGETQYF. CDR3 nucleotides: TGCAGCGTTAAGGGCAACAGGCTGGGGGAGACCCAGTACTTC. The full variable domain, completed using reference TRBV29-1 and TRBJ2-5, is SAVISQKPSRDICQRGTSLTIQCQVDSQVTMMFWYRQQPGQSLTLIATANQGSEATYESGFVIDKFPISRPNLTFSTLTVSNMSPEDSSIYLCSVKGNRLGETQYFGPGTRLLVL.

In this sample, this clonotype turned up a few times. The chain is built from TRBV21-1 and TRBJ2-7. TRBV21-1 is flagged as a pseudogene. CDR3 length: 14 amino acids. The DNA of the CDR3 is TGTGCCAGCACCTCTACCGGGACCTACTACGAGCAGTACTTC. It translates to CASTSTGTYYEQYF.

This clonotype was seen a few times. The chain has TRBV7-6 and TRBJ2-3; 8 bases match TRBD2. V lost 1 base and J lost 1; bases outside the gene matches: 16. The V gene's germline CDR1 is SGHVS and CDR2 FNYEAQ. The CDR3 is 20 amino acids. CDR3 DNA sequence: TGTGCCAGCAGCTTAGAAGCCTCTGGGAATAGCGGGGTAGGCACAGATACGCAGTATTTT. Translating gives CASSLEASGNSGVGTDTQYF.

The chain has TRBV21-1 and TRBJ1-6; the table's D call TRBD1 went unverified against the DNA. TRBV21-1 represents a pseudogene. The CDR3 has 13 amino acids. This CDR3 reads CARDLWDNSPLHF. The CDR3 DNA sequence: TGTGCCAGGGACCTGTGGGATAATTCACCCCTCCACTTT.

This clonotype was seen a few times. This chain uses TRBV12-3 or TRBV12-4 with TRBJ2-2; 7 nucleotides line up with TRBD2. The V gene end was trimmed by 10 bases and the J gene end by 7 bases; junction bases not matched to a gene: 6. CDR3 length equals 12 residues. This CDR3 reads CATRLAGGELFF. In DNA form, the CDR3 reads TGTGCCACCAGACTAGCCGGCGGGGAGCTGTTTTTT.

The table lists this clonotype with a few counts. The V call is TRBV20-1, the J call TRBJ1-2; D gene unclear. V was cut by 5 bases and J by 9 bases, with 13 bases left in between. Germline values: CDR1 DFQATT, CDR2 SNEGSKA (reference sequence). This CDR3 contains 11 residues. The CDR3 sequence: CSADGTGSYTF. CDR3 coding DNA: TGCAGTGCTGATGGTACGGGAAGCTACACCTTC.

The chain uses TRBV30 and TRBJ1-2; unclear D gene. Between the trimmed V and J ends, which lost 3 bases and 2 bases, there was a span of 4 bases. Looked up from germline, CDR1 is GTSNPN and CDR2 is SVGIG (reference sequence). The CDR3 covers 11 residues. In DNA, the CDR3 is TGTGCCTGGAGCCAGAACTATGGCTACACCTTC. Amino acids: CAWSQNYGYTF.